This TCR beta chain stems from a study of CD8 T cells in ankylosing spondylitis. This clonotype showed up many times. Its antigen is not identified. TCRdb passed the 5' RACE reads through MiXCR, listing each CDR3 protein once. The sample has roughly 120,000 distinct CDR3 sequences, about 6.5% seen once; the top ten hold 12%. Whole-study findings and limits: Enrichment of disease-linked clones was reportedly significant in matched ankylosing spondylitis synovial fluid. Typical of ankylosing spondylitis blood, it appeared, was a TCR beta motif of 7 or 8 highly homologous variants. Some motif variants were previously reported in reactive arthritis synovial fluid and blood.

Sample: blood, either unsorted or a sorted T cell fraction (not recorded which). The sequence was obtained from a male donor with ankylosing spondylitis or in good health (not recorded which).

This chain's CDR3 is CSARGRGDTEAFF. The CDR3 DNA follows: TGCAGTGCTAGAGGACGAGGGGACACTGAAGCTTTCTTT. The genes are TRBV20-1 and TRBJ1-1, with TRBD1 as a possible D gene (5 bases). This CDR3 has 13 amino acids. Germline-derived CDR1 and CDR2 are DFQATT and SNEGSKA (reference sequence). Trimming took off 1 base at V and 3 bases at J, with 9 bases between the two ends.